One sample yielded the 12 T cell receptor beta chains listed below, sequenced in a study of T cells in Graves' hyperthyroidism and ophthalmopathy. RNA transcripts served as the template for amplifying TCR beta CDR3 regions. A set of HTBI primers served as the primers for a first-round RT-PCR of the TCR CDR3. MiXCR was run by TCRdb on the multiplex PCR reads, yielding one entry per CDR3 protein. Of 300,000 to 450,000 distinct CDR3 sequences listed, less than 15% were seen once; the top ten hold about a fifth. The specimen was blood. These receptors originate from a young man with Graves' hyperthyroidism that later progressed to Graves' ophthalmopathy.

In this sample, this clonotype turned up once. Since a much larger clone is just one base distant, this may be a read error. This chain connects TRBV5-5 to TRBJ2-5; the D is unclear. This CDR3 region has 14 residues. Germline V gene sequence: CDR1 SGHKS, CDR2 YYEKEE (reference sequence). This CDR3 is CTSSYSWSQETQYF. CDR3 coding DNA: TGTACCAGCAGCTACTCGTGGTCCCAAGAGACCCAGTACTTC.

This clonotype was seen many times. This chain connects TRBV12-3 or TRBV12-4 to TRBJ1-6; D not certain. This CDR3 is built from 14 residues. Between the trimmed V and J ends, which lost 3 bases and 5 bases, there was a span of 8 bases. CDR3 sequence (DNA): TGTGCCAGCAGTTTGGAGGGTGATAATTCACCCCTCCACTTT. Its protein product is CASSLEGDNSPLHF.

CDR3 bases: TGTGCCAGCAGTGATGGACAGTTAAACCCTGAAGCTTTCTTT. It specifies CASSDGQLNPEAFF. V usage is TRBV6-1 and J usage is TRBJ1-1; weak D call: TRBD1 (6 bases). Trimming removed 3 bases from V and 6 bases from J, with 14 bases in between. Germline assignment: CDR1 MNHNS and CDR2 SASEGT. The CDR3 has 14 amino acids.

There are many counts of this clonotype. The chain is built from TRBV6-1 and TRBJ2-2; 7 nucleotides align to TRBD2. Germline V lookup: CDR1 MNHNS, CDR2 SASEGT. J was trimmed by 4 bases and V by 4 bases; bases with no gene match: 9. This CDR3 spans 16 amino acids. The CDR3 DNA is TGTGCCAGCAGTGCCGTGGGAGGGGTCTTCACCGGGGAGCTGTTTTTT. Protein: CASSAVGGVFTGELFF.

The chain has TRBV20-1 and TRBJ1-1; D unresolved. Trimming took 6 bases from V and 1 from J, leaving 15 bases between them. The CDR3 consists of 14 residues. Germline V gene sequence: CDR1 DFQATT, CDR2 SNEGSKA (reference sequence). The CDR3 here is CSASIKSPNTEAFF. The CDR3 DNA is TGCAGTGCCAGTATTAAGAGCCCGAACACTGAAGCTTTCTTT.

This clonotype has only a few counts. This chain joins TRBV7-9 and TRBJ2-3; no firm D call. V lost 5 bases and J 2 bases, leaving 17 bases between the germline ends. The CDR3 consists of 16 residues. The germline V gene has CDR1 SEHNR and CDR2 FQNEAQ (reference sequence). The CDR3 region has the DNA TGTGCCAGCAGCCCCGGTCTCGGACGATCCACAGATACGCAGTATTTT. Amino acids: CASSPGLGRSTDTQYF. The full variable domain, in which reference TRBV7-9 and TRBJ2-3 provide the parts outside the CDR3, is DTGVSQNPRHKITKRGQNVTFRCDPISEHNRLYWYRQTLGQGPEFLTYFQNEAQLEKSRLLSDRFSAERPKGSFSTLEIQRTEQGDSAMYLCASSPGLGRSTDTQYFGPGTRLTVL.

CDR3 loop: CASSDVSTDTQYF. For the CDR3, the DNA is TGCGCCAGCAGCGACGTTAGCACAGATACGCAGTATTTT. J is TRBJ2-3 and V is TRBV4-1; D is undetermined. V was shortened by 5 bases and J by 0 bases, with 6 bases between the two germline ends. Per germline, CDR1 MGHRA and CDR2 YSYEKL. CDR3 size: 13 residues.

The rearrangement links TRBV27 to TRBJ2-5, with 15 bases fitting TRBD2. CDR1 and CDR2 from the germline V gene are MNHEY and SMNVEV (reference sequence). This CDR3 comprises 16 residues. After removal of 6 bases from V and 6 bases from J, the junction contained 8 bases not matched to a gene. As DNA, the CDR3 is TGTGCCAGCAGCGGACTAGCGGGGGGGTCACTCAAGACCCAGTACTTC. Residues: CASSGLAGGSLKTQYF.

This clonotype was counted at least ten times. V is TRBV5-6 and J is TRBJ1-2, with 7 nucleotides matching TRBD1. CDR3 size: 13 residues. With V trimmed by 4 bases and J by 4 bases, 4 bases remained unmatched. Germline V lookup: CDR1 SGHDT, CDR2 YYEEEE. CDR3 amino acids: CASSHGQAYGYTF. CDR3 sequence (DNA): TGTGCCAGCAGCCACGGACAGGCCTATGGCTACACCTTC.

The sample holds many counts of this clonotype. The CDR3 sequence is CASSLGGAAQYF. The CDR3 DNA follows: TGTGCCAGCAGCTTAGGGGGCGCGGCCCAGTACTTC. The chain carries TRBV7-9 and TRBJ2-5; possible D gene TRBD1, 5 bases. Germline loops: CDR1 SEHNR, CDR2 FQNEAQ (reference sequence). V was shortened by 1 base and J by 9 bases, with 9 bases between the two germline ends. The CDR3 is made up of 12 amino acids. Supplemented by reference TRBV7-9 and TRBJ2-5, the full variable domain reads DTGVSQNPRHKITKRGQNVTFRCDPISEHNRLYWYRQTLGQGPEFLTYFQNEAQLEKSRLLSDRFSAERPKGSFSTLEIQRTEQGDSAMYLCASSLGGAAQYFGPGTRLLVL.

J is TRBJ1-5 and V is TRBV27; the D gene is possibly TRBD1 (6 bases). The CDR3 totals 13 residues. V lost 5 bases and J 8 bases, leaving 13 bases between the germline ends. In germline, CDR1 is MNHEY, CDR2 SMNVEV (reference sequence). DNA for the CDR3: TGTGCCAGCAGTCCCAGGGGAATGGAGCCCCAGCATTTT. This encodes CASSPRGMEPQHF.

This clonotype was counted between two and nine times. The chain recombines TRBV5-8 with TRBJ2-7; maybe TRBD2 (7 bases). V dropped 4 bases and J dropped 2 bases, with 16 bases sitting between them. The CDR3 contains 15 residues. Germline loops: CDR1 SGHTS, CDR2 YDEGEE. The CDR3 is CASSPLRGAAYEQYF. The DNA for the CDR3 is TGTGCCAGCAGCCCCCTCCGGGGGGCGGCCTACGAGCAGTACTTC. The whole variable domain, remainder taken from reference TRBV5-8 and TRBJ2-7, is EAGVTQSPTHLIKTRGQQATLRCSPISGHTSVYWYQQALGLGLQFLLWYDEGEERNRGNFPPRFSGRQFPNYSSELNVNALELEDSALYLCASSPLRGAAYEQYFGPGTRLTVT.